These 29 T cell receptor beta chains came from one sample sequenced in a study of shared clonotypes between healthy human individuals. The assay was immunoSEQ multiplex PCR, and TCRdb's table has in-frame clones only and misses some. The top ten clones hold around 1.7% of a sample with about 2.2 million clones, 85% to 95% of them seen once. Naive CD8 cells, CD45RO-negative and positively selected for CCR7, excluded terminally differentiated effector memory CD45RA+ cells. What was sequenced was naive CD8+ T cells from PBMCs. These receptors all come from a man younger than 30 in good health. Some clones in this sample may be carry-over from other donors' samples.

This chain uses TRBV29-1 with TRBJ2-7; D unresolved. V gave up 7 bases and J gave up 3 bases, with 13 bases separating them. The CDR3 covers 12 residues. Germline CDR1 reads SQVTM; CDR2 reads ANQGSEA. CDR3 region: CSGKTDYYEQYF. CDR3 coding DNA: TGCAGCGGTAAGACGGATTACTACGAGCAGTACTTC.

This clone was seen a single time. Other DNA sequences within the sample encode an identical CDR3. This chain links TRBV9 with TRBJ2-5; D gene unclear. The V end lost 0 bases, the J end lost 2 bases, and 5 bases lay between the germline ends. Germline values: CDR1 SGDLS, CDR2 YYNGEE. The CDR3 consists of 13 residues. Written as DNA, the CDR3 is TGTGCCAGCAGCGTAGGTGGACAAGAGACCCAGTACTTC. Its protein is CASSVGGQETQYF.

J is TRBJ2-7 and V is TRBV7-6; TRBD2 is a possible D gene (5 bases). V lost 5 bases and J 1 base, leaving 15 bases between the germline ends. CDR1 and CDR2 (germline): SGHVS, FNYEAQ. The CDR3 is made up of 15 amino acids. The CDR3 loop reads CASSPREGGSYEQYF. The CDR3 nucleotides are TGTGCCAGCAGCCCCCGCGAGGGCGGGTCCTACGAGCAGTACTTC.

This chain connects TRBV2 to TRBJ1-3, with 8 bases matching TRBD1. Germline CDR1 reads SNHLY; CDR2 reads FYNNEI. Unmatched junction bases numbered 10, after V lost 6 bases and J lost 0 bases. The CDR3 runs to 17 residues. CDR3: CASSEHRGTGSGNTIYF. CDR3 in DNA: TGTGCCAGCAGCGAACACCGCGGGACAGGCTCTGGAAACACCATATATTTT.

The CDR3 spells CASSPAGDQETQYF. CDR3 bases: TGTGCCAGCAGCCCGGCAGGAGACCAAGAGACCCAGTACTTC. This chain links TRBV7-2 with TRBJ2-5; D uncertain. Trimming left V 5 bases short and J 0 bases short, with 10 bases between. This CDR3 is 14 amino acids long. Germline values: CDR1 SGHTA, CDR2 FQGNSA.

V and J are TRBV20-1 and TRBJ2-7, with 9 bases matching TRBD2. Germline CDR1 DFQATT, CDR2 SNEGSKA (reference sequence). CDR3 length: 11 residues. This chain's CDR3 is CSPSGEREQYF. The CDR3 region has the DNA TGCAGCCCTAGCGGGGAAAGGGAGCAGTACTTC.

The chain has TRBV4-1 and TRBJ2-7; D possibly corresponds to TRBD2 (6 bases). The CDR3 has 15 amino acids. The germline gives CDR1 MGHRA, CDR2 YSYEKL. V lost 0 bases and J lost 4, with 13 bases in between. The CDR3, as DNA: TGCGCCAGCAGCCAAGATGCCCCCGGGGGATACGAGCAGTACTTC. It encodes CASSQDAPGGYEQYF.

This sequence joins TRBV5-1 and TRBJ2-3; TRBD2 matches 7 bases. The CDR3 runs to 15 residues. The germline gives CDR1 SGHRS, CDR2 YFSETQ. J gave up 4 bases and V 3 bases, and 8 bases lay outside the gene matches. CDR3 protein: CASSSASGISDTQYF. The CDR3, as DNA: TGCGCCAGCAGCTCCGCTAGCGGTATCTCAGATACGCAGTATTTT.

The CDR3: CASSEVTGAYNEQFF. The CDR3 DNA is TGTGCCAGCAGTGAGGTAACGGGAGCCTACAATGAGCAGTTCTTC. This chain joins TRBV6-1 and TRBJ2-1, with D possibly TRBD2 on 6 matching bases. Deletions cut 3 bases from V and 2 bases from J, with 11 bases between. CDR1 and CDR2 from the germline V gene are MNHNS and SASEGT. This CDR3 contains 15 residues.

This sequence joins TRBV10-3 and TRBJ2-7, with no clear D. Germline V gives CDR1 ENHRY, CDR2 SYGVKD. Deletions cut 2 bases from V and 2 bases from J, with 7 bases between. The length of the CDR3 is 13 residues. The chain's CDR3 is CAISEQVTYEQYF. Here the CDR3 DNA reads TGTGCCATCAGTGAGCAAGTAACCTACGAGCAGTACTTC.

Notes on this clone: Other DNA sequences in the same sample also yield this CDR3. V and J are TRBV4-1 and TRBJ2-1; 10 positions match TRBD2. Germline-derived CDR1 and CDR2 are MGHRA and YSYEKL. Trimming took 3 bases from V and 5 from J; bases not matched to a gene: 1. The CDR3 contains 14 residues. The chain's CDR3 is CASSQGLAHNEQFF. The DNA of the CDR3 is TGCGCCAGCAGCCAGGGACTAGCGCACAATGAGCAGTTCTTC.

As regards this clone: The germline gene is not matched at one end of the junction; a read error may be the cause. This chain links TRBV5-1 with TRBJ2-1, with D perhaps given as TRBD1 or TRBD2 (5 bases each). Germline CDR1 and CDR2: SGHRS and YFSETQ. The CDR3 consists of 11 residues. Here the CDR3 reads CASSWGTEKVF. The CDR3 bases are TGCGCCAGCAGCTGGGGGACGGAGAAAGTCTTC.

This chain connects TRBV5-5 to TRBJ2-3; no definite D call. This CDR3 comprises 12 residues. Germline V CDR1 and CDR2: SGHKS, YYEKEE (reference sequence). With 7 bases removed from V and 0 bases from J, the gap between germline ends came to 6 bases. The CDR3 loop reads CASSWSTDTQYF. CDR3 DNA sequence: TGTGCCAGCTCGTGGAGCACAGATACGCAGTATTTT.

The chain joins TRBV15 to TRBJ2-3; 10 nucleotides agree with TRBD2. Unmatched junction bases numbered 6, after V lost 4 bases and J lost 2 bases. CDR1 LNHNV and CDR2 YYDKDF come from the germline V gene (reference sequence). The CDR3 runs to 16 residues. The DNA of the CDR3 is TGTGCCACCAGCAACCCTAGCGGGGGTTACACAGATACGCAGTATTTT. It codes for CATSNPSGGYTDTQYF.

The CDR3 spells CAISEDREVNTIYF. CDR3 DNA: TGTGCCATCAGTGAAGACAGAGAGGTGAACACCATATATTTT. The chain is built from TRBV10-3 and TRBJ1-3; D is perhaps TRBD1 (5 bases). Germline CDR1 ENHRY, CDR2 SYGVKD. The V end lost 3 bases, the J end lost 7 bases, and 13 bases lay between the germline ends. This CDR3 has 14 amino acids.

This chain links TRBV9 with TRBJ2-7; D gene uncertain. CDR1 and CDR2 (germline): SGDLS, YYNGEE. This CDR3 spans 15 amino acids. Between the trimmed V and J ends, which lost 4 bases and 1 base, there was a span of 15 bases. The CDR3, as DNA: TGTGCCAGCAGCTTGAGGCCCTCCTATTCCTACGAGCAGTACTTC. Translated: CASSLRPSYSYEQYF.

This clone was seen a single time. The CDR3 here is CASSFQESYEQYF. The CDR3 DNA follows: TGTGCCAGCAGCTTTCAGGAATCCTACGAGCAGTACTTC. The chain recombines TRBV11-3 with TRBJ2-7; D ambiguous. The germline V gene has CDR1 SGHNT and CDR2 YENEEA. The CDR3 runs 13 residues. Trimming removed 3 bases at V and 1 base at J, with 7 bases between. The full variable domain, completed using reference TRBV11-3 and TRBJ2-7, is EAGVVQSPRYKIIEKKQPVAFWCNPISGHNTLYWYLQNLGQGPELLIRYENEEAVDDSQLPKDRFSAERLKGVDSTLKIQPAELGDSAVYLCASSFQESYEQYFGPGTRLTVT.

The J gene is TRBJ1-1, the V gene TRBV5-8; D gene ambiguous. Germline CDR1 reads SGHTS; CDR2 reads YDEGEE. There are 12 residues in the CDR3. V was pared by 2 bases and J by 6 bases, with 8 bases between. CDR3 residues: CASSFSGAEAFF. The CDR3 DNA follows: TGTGCCAGCAGCTTTTCCGGGGCTGAAGCTTTCTTT.

The rearrangement links TRBV5-1 to TRBJ2-7; D gene unclear. From germline, CDR1 is SGHRS and CDR2 YFSETQ. Trimming cost V 0 bases and J 4 bases, with 8 bases left between them. This CDR3 has 13 amino acids. The CDR3 protein is CASSLADRYEQYF. The CDR3, as DNA: TGCGCCAGCAGCTTGGCCGATAGATACGAGCAGTACTTC.

The chain joins TRBV28 to TRBJ1-1; D uncertain. Trimming cost V 3 bases and J 5 bases, with 16 bases left between them. CDR1 MDHEN and CDR2 SYDVKM come from the germline V gene. The CDR3 runs to 15 residues. The CDR3, as DNA: TGTGCCAGCAGTTTTGACGTGGGTGCGGGTACTGAAGCTTTCTTT. It yields the protein CASSFDVGAGTEAFF.

The rearrangement links TRBV28 to TRBJ2-5; 8 bases are shared with TRBD2. The CDR3 covers 16 residues. From germline, CDR1 is MDHEN and CDR2 SYDVKM. V was clipped by 1 base and J by 4 bases; unmatched bases: 8. Written as DNA, the CDR3 is TGTGCCAGCAGTTTATTGACTAGCGTTCAGGGAGAGACCCAGTACTTC. This encodes CASSLLTSVQGETQYF.

The J gene is TRBJ2-7, the V gene TRBV7-8; the match to TRBD2 covers 12 bases. With 5 bases clipped from V and 6 bases from J, the junction kept 2 bases outside the gene matches. Germline CDR1 reads SGHVS; CDR2 reads FQNEAQ. The CDR3 loop spans 13 amino acids. The CDR3 DNA is TGTGCCAGCAGCCCTAGCGGGAGGGGCGAGCAGTACTTC. It codes for CASSPSGRGEQYF.

The chain links TRBV29-1 to TRBJ2-2, with a weak D call TRBD2 (6 bases). With 5 bases removed from V and 4 bases from J, the gap between germline ends came to 11 bases. CDR3 length: 13 residues. The germline V gene has CDR1 SQVTM and CDR2 ANQGSEA. The CDR3 region has the DNA TGCAGCGTTCATCTCGGGGGCACCGGGGAGCTGTTTTTT. This gives the protein CSVHLGGTGELFF.

The J gene is TRBJ2-7, the V gene TRBV19; a possible D gene is TRBD2 (6 bases). Trimming pared 8 bases from V and 2 bases from J, leaving 13 bases between. From germline, CDR1 is LNHDA and CDR2 SQIVND (reference sequence). There are 13 residues in the CDR3. DNA for the CDR3: TGTGCCAGTTCGGGGGAACCGACCTACGAGCAGTACTTC. Its protein is CASSGEPTYEQYF. Combining the CDR3 with reference TRBV19 and TRBJ2-7 gives the whole variable domain DGGITQSPKYLFRKEGQNVTLSCEQNLNHDAMYWYRQDPGQGLRLIYYSQIVNDFQKGDIAEGYSVSREKKESFPLTVTSAQKNPTAFYLCASSGEPTYEQYFGPGTRLTVT.

The chain uses TRBV5-1 and TRBJ1-1; D perhaps matches TRBD1 (5 bases). The length of the CDR3 is 14 residues. Germline CDR1 reads SGHRS; CDR2 reads YFSETQ. V lost 4 bases and J 6 bases, leaving 16 bases between the germline ends. The CDR3 is CASSPGTMMAEAFF. The CDR3, as DNA: TGCGCCAGCAGCCCAGGGACGATGATGGCTGAAGCTTTCTTT.

The chain recombines TRBV5-1 with TRBJ2-7; 7 bases align to TRBD2. The junction had 18 bases not matched to a gene; V was cut back by 0 bases and J by 6 bases. The CDR3 is made up of 18 amino acids. Germline-derived CDR1 and CDR2 are SGHRS and YFSETQ. CDR3 bases: TGCGCCAGCAGCTTGGCTGTGGCGGGGGACCACAGAGGGTTCGAGCAGTACTTC. Translating it yields CASSLAVAGDHRGFEQYF.

V and J are TRBV5-1 and TRBJ2-7; 12 bases agree with TRBD2. The CDR3 loop spans 17 amino acids. Trimming cost V 4 bases and J 2 bases; bases outside gene matches: 10. CDR1 is SGHRS, CDR2 YFSETQ, per germline. The CDR3 loop is CASSPIGTSGPTYEQYF. The DNA for the CDR3 is TGCGCCAGCAGCCCCATAGGGACTAGCGGGCCCACCTACGAGCAGTACTTC.

This clone was counted once. This chain links TRBV7-9 with TRBJ2-3, with D hard to call. The V gene lost 5 bases and the J gene lost 12 bases, with 9 bases spanning the gap. This CDR3 is 10 amino acids long. Germline lookup yields CDR1 SEHNR and CDR2 FQNEAQ (reference sequence). CDR3 protein: CASSPHDQYF. CDR3 nucleotide sequence: TGTGCCAGCAGCCCGCATGATCAGTATTTT.

This chain connects TRBV5-6 to TRBJ2-7; D gene uncertain. V was pared by 3 bases and J by 2 bases, with 6 bases between. CDR3 length: 12 residues. CDR1 and CDR2 from the germline V gene are SGHDT and YYEEEE. CDR3 region: CASSSAPYEQYF. The DNA of the CDR3 is TGTGCCAGCAGCTCCGCACCCTACGAGCAGTACTTC. The variable domain in full, with the rest retrieved from reference TRBV5-6 and TRBJ2-7, is DAGVTQSPTHLIKTRGQQVTLRCSPKSGHDTVSWYQQALGQGPQFIFQYYEEEERQRGNFPDRFSGHQFPNYSSELNVNALLLGDSALYLCASSSAPYEQYFGPGTRLTVT.